A single T cell receptor beta chain is shown here with its context. Its antigen is undetermined. CDR3 length equals 19 residues. This was a deep-level run. Replicate PCRs from sorted subsets contained roughly 190 ng DNA, which is around 30,000 T cell genomes. TCRdb keeps only in-frame clones here, not all; method: immunoSEQ multiplex PCR. Here the sample spans 600,000 or so clones, around 96% being singletons. The sample originates from a study of shared clonotypes between healthy human individuals. Study at large: Donor composition was a couple of women and three men, aged 18 to 49. Findings and limits, study-wide: It was expected that sequencing depth would affect clonotype sharing among donors.

The naive CD8 fraction comprised CD45RO-negative cells positively selected for CCR7 and excluded terminally differentiated effector memory CD45RA+ cells. This chain links TRBV12-2 with TRBJ2-1. TRBV12-2 is flagged as a pseudogene. The sequence was collected from a woman in her twenties or thirties in good health. Material for sequencing was naive CD8+ T cells sorted from blood. The CDR3 region is CASRDNFEGPGSSYNEQFF. The CDR3 region has the DNA TGTGCAAGTCGCGACAATTTCGAGGGGCCGGGTAGCTCCTACAATGAGCAGTTCTTC.